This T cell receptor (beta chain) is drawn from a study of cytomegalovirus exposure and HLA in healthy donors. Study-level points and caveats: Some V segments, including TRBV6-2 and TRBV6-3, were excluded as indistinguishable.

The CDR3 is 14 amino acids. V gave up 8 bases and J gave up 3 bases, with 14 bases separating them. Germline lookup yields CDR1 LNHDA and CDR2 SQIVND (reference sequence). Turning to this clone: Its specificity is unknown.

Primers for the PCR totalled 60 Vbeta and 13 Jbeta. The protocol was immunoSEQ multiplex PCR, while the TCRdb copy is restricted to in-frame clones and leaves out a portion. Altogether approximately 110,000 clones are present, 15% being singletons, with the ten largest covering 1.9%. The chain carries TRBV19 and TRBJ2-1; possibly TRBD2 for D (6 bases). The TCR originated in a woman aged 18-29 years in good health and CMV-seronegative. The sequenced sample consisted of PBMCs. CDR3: CASGRWGDYNEQFF. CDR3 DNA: TGTGCCAGTGGCAGGTGGGGGGACTACAATGAGCAGTTCTTC. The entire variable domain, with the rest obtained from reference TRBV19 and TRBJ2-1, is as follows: DGGITQSPKYLFRKEGQNVTLSCEQNLNHDAMYWYRQDPGQGLRLIYYSQIVNDFQKGDIAEGYSVSREKKESFPLTVTSAQKNPTAFYLCASGRWGDYNEQFFGPGTRLTVL.